These 10 T cell receptor beta chains were all obtained from the same sample, sequenced in a study of blood T cell repertoires in COVID-19. TCRdb keeps only in-frame clones here, not all; method: immunoSEQ multiplex PCR. The repertoire consists of about 210,000 clones, with approximately 81% occurring once and the leading ten covering over 15%. The sequencing input was PBMCs or T cells enriched from blood (not recorded which). The receptors shown here come from a man aged 40-55 years who had recovered from COVID-19.

The chain employs TRBV10-3 and TRBJ1-5, with 9 bases lining up with TRBD1. V was pared by 1 base and J by 3 bases, with 10 bases of the junction left unmatched. The CDR3 runs 18 residues. Germline values: CDR1 ENHRY, CDR2 SYGVKD. CDR3 in amino acids: CAISEFLRDRDFNQPQHF. The CDR3 bases are TGTGCCATCAGTGAGTTTCTCCGGGACAGGGATTTCAATCAGCCCCAGCATTTT.

This chain uses TRBV5-1 with TRBJ1-5; TRBD1 agrees at 7 bases. Germline lookup yields CDR1 SGHRS and CDR2 YFSETQ. Losses at the gene ends were 4 bases for V and 1 base for J; bases not matched to a gene: 11. The CDR3 runs 17 residues. The CDR3 loop reads CASSPLPGQRSNQPQHF. The CDR3 bases are TGCGCCAGCAGCCCACTTCCGGGACAGAGAAGCAATCAGCCCCAGCATTTT.

The chain carries TRBV28 and TRBJ2-7, with D maybe TRBD2 (5 bases). Germline CDR1 and CDR2: MDHEN and SYDVKM. Trimming pared 7 bases from V and 6 bases from J, leaving 10 bases between. CDR3 size: 11 residues. CDR3 loop: CASNDYSEQYF. In nucleotides, the CDR3 is TGTGCCAGCAACGACTATTCCGAGCAGTACTTC. Full variable domain (outside the CDR3, taken from reference TRBV28 and TRBJ2-7): DVKVTQSSRYLVKRTGEKVFLECVQDMDHENMFWYRQDPGLGLRLIYFSYDVKMKEKGDIPEGYSVSREKKERFSLILESASTNQTSMYLCASNDYSEQYFGPGTRLTVT.

This chain connects TRBV2 to TRBJ1-3; D gene unclear. The length of the CDR3 is 15 residues. The germline V and J ends were trimmed by 3 bases and 4 bases, with 13 bases remaining between them. Per germline, CDR1 SNHLY and CDR2 FYNNEI. The CDR3 DNA reads as TGTGCCAGCAGTGAGACCTTCCCGGGAGGAAACACCATATATTTT. Its protein is CASSETFPGGNTIYF.

J is TRBJ1-2 and V is TRBV30; D uncertain. The germline gives CDR1 GTSNPN, CDR2 SVGIG (reference sequence). The V end lost 5 bases, the J end lost 8 bases, and 12 bases lay between the germline ends. The CDR3 is made up of 11 amino acids. The CDR3 DNA is TGTGCCTGGGCGGGAGTTTGGGGCTACACCTTC. Residues: CAWAGVWGYTF.

This clone has a single count. The V call is TRBV6-5, the J call TRBJ2-1; TRBD1 agrees at 7 bases. Germline CDR1 reads MNHEY; CDR2 reads SVGAGI. The CDR3 totals 14 residues. V was pared by 6 bases and J by 9 bases, with 11 bases of the junction left unmatched. CDR3 in amino acids: CASSPALAGGEQFF. As DNA, the CDR3 is TGTGCCAGCAGCCCGGCTCTGGCAGGGGGTGAGCAGTTCTTC.

The V call is TRBV7-2, the J call TRBJ1-1; 10 bases line up with TRBD1. CDR3 length equals 16 residues. Losses at the gene ends were 4 bases for V and 0 bases for J; bases not matched to a gene: 5. Germline values: CDR1 SGHTA, CDR2 FQGNSA. CDR3 protein: CASSSRQGAVNTEAFF. CDR3 DNA: TGTGCCAGCAGCTCCCGACAGGGGGCGGTGAACACTGAAGCTTTCTTT.

This rearrangement joins TRBV2 to TRBJ2-7; 10 bases line up with TRBD2. Germline CDR1 reads SNHLY; CDR2 reads FYNNEI. The CDR3 has 15 residues. J lost 2 bases, V lost 5 bases, and 6 bases had no gene match. The DNA of the CDR3 is TGTGCCAGCAGTTTCAGACTAGCGGGTCCCTACGAGCAGTACTTC. Translating gives CASSFRLAGPYEQYF.

The chain recombines TRBV7-2 with TRBJ2-2; the D gene is possibly TRBD2 (5 bases). Between the trimmed V and J ends, which lost 1 base and 6 bases, there was a span of 12 bases. CDR1 and CDR2 (germline): SGHTA, FQGNSA. The length of the CDR3 is 15 residues. In DNA form, the CDR3 reads TGTGCCAGCAGCTTAGTCGCTAGCAGTGCCGGGGAGCTGTTTTTT. Translated: CASSLVASSAGELFF.

The chain couples TRBV12-3 or TRBV12-4 to TRBJ1-1; D is uncertain. This CDR3 has 13 residues. The V gene lost 5 bases and the J gene lost 0 bases, with 7 bases spanning the gap. As DNA, the CDR3 is TGTGCCAGCAGTCCCCTCTTGAACACTGAAGCTTTCTTT. It yields the protein CASSPLLNTEAFF.